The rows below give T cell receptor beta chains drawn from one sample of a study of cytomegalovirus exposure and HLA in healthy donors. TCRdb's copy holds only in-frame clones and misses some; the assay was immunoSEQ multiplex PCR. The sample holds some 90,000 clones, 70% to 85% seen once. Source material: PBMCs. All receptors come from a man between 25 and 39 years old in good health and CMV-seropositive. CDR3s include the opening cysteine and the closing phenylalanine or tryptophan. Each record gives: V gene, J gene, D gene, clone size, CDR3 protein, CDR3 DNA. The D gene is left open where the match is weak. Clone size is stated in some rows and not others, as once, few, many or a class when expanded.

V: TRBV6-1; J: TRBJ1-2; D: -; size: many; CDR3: CASTFSALGGYGYTF; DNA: TGTGCCAGCACTTTCTCGGCGTTGGGGGGGTATGGCTACACCTTC
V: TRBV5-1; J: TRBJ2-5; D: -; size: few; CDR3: CASSLVGQGQETQYF; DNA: TGCGCCAGCAGCTTGGTCGGACAAGGCCAAGAGACCCAGTACTTC
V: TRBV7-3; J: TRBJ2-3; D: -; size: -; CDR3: CASSLAGASTDTQYF; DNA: TGTGCCAGCAGCTTAGCGGGGGCTAGCACAGATACGCAGTATTTT
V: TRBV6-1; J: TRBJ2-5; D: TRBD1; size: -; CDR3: CASSGTTGVGETQYF; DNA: TGTGCCAGCAGTGGGACGACAGGGGTCGGAGAGACCCAGTACTTC
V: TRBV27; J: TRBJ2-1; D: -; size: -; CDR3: CASKLDRGYNEQFF; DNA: TGTGCCAGCAAACTCGATCGGGGCTACAATGAGCAGTTCTTC
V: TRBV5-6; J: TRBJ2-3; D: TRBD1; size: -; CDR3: CASSRDRGKGTDTQYF; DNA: TGTGCCAGCAGCCGAGACAGGGGAAAGGGGACAGATACGCAGTATTTT
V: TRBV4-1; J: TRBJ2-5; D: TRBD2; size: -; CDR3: CASSAMGGGETQYF; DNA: TGCGCCAGCAGCGCTATGGGCGGGGGAGAGACCCAGTACTTC
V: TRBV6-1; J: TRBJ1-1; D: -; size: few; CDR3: CASSEAADLNTEAFF; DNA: TGTGCCAGCAGTGAAGCGGCGGATTTGAACACTGAAGCTTTCTTT
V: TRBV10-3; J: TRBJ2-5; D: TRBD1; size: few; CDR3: CAISQTGDGETQYF; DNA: TGTGCCATCAGTCAGACAGGGGACGGGGAGACCCAGTACTTC
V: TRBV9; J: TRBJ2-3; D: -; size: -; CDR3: CASSTSGPSTDTQYF; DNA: TGTGCCAGCAGCACAAGTGGTCCTAGCACAGATACGCAGTATTTT
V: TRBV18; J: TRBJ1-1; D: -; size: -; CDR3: CASSPPGQGYGEAFF; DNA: TGTGCCAGCTCACCACCTGGGCAGGGCTATGGTGAAGCTTTCTTT
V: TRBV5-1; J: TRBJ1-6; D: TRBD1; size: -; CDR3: CASSSGQGWSPLHF; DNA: TGCGCCAGCAGCTCCGGACAGGGGTGGTCACCCCTCCACTTT
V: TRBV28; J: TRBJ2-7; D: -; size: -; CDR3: CASSGFRQVTEQYF; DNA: TGTGCCAGCAGTGGGTTCCGACAGGTAACGGAGCAGTACTTC
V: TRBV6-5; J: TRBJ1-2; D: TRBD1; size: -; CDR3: CASSSGTGVNYGYTF; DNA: TGTGCCAGCAGTTCCGGGACAGGGGTCAACTATGGCTACACCTTC
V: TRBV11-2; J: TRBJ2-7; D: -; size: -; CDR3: CASSQGRVSYEQYF; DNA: TGTGCCAGCAGCCAGGGGCGGGTTTCCTACGAGCAGTACTTC
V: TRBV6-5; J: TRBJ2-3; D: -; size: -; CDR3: CASRDTSTDTQYF; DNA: TGTGCCAGCCGGGACACGAGCACAGATACGCAGTATTTT
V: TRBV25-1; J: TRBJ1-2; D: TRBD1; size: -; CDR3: CASRGGGGSYTF; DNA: TGTGCCAGCAGAGGAGGGGGCGGGAGCTACACCTTC
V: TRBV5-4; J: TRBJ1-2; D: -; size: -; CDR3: CASSLGPGINYGYTF; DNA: TGTGCCAGCAGCTTGGGACCGGGAATCAACTATGGCTACACCTTC
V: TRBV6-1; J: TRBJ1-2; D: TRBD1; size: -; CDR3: CASSRTTGNYGYTF; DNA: TGTGCCAGCAGTCGGACGACAGGGAACTATGGCTACACCTTC
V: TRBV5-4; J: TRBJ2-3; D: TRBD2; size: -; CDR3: CASSSSGGTTSTDTQYF; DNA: TGTGCCAGCAGCTCTAGCGGGGGAACGACTAGCACAGATACGCAGTATTTT
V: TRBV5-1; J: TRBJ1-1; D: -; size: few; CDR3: CASSSGRVNTEAFF; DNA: TGCGCCAGCAGCTCGGGCAGGGTGAACACTGAAGCTTTCTTT
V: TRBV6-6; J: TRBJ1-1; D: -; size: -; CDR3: CASSYLTDSTEAFF; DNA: TGTGCCAGCAGTTACTTGACCGACTCTACTGAAGCTTTCTTT
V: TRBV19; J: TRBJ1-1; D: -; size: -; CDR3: CASSPPLFSTALNTEAFF; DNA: TGTGCCAGTAGCCCCCCTTTATTCTCGACAGCATTGAACACTGAAGCTTTCTTT
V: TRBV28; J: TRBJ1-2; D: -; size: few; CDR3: CALSPRSNRGYTF; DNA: TGTGCCTTATCACCTCGTAGTAATCGGGGCTACACCTTC
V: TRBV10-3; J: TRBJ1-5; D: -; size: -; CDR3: CAISGTDNQPQHF; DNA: TGTGCCATCAGTGGGACAGACAATCAGCCCCAGCATTTT
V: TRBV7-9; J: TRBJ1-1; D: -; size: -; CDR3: CSSSSSGGTEAFF; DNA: TGTTCCAGCAGCTCCTCTGGAGGGACTGAAGCTTTCTTT
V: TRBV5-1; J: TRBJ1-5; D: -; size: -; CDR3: CASSQDSNQPQHF; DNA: TGCGCCAGCAGCCAGGATAGCAATCAGCCCCAGCATTTT
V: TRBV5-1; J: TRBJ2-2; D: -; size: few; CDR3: CASSFSGITNTGELFF; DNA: TGCGCCAGCAGCTTTAGCGGAATTACGAACACCGGGGAGCTGTTTTTT